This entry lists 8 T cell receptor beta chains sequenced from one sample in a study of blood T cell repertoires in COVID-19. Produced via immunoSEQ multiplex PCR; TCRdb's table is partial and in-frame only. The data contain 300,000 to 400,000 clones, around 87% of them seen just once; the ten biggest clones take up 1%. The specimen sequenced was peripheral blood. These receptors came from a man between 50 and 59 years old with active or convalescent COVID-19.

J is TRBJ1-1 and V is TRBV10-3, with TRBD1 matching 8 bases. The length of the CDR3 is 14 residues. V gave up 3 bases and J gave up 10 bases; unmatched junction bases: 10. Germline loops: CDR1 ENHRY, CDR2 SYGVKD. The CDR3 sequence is CAISDWGNRGTAFF. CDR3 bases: TGTGCCATCAGTGATTGGGGAAACAGGGGGACAGCTTTCTTT.

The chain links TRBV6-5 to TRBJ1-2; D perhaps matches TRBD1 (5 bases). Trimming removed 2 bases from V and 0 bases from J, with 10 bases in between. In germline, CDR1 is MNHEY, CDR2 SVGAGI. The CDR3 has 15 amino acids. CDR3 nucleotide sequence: TGTGCCAGCAGTTACCACAGGATTTCTAACTATGGCTACACCTTC. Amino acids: CASSYHRISNYGYTF.

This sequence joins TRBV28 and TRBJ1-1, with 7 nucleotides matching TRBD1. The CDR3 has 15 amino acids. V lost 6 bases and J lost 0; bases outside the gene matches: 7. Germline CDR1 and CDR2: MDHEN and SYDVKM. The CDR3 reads CASRRQGSMNTEAFF. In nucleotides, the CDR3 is TGTGCCAGCAGGAGACAGGGTAGCATGAACACTGAAGCTTTCTTT.

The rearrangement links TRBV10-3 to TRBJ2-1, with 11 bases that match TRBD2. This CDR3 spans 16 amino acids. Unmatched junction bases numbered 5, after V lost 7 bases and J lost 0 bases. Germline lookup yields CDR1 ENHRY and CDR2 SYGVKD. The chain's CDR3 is CAIKSLAGDSYNEQFF. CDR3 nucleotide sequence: TGTGCCATCAAATCACTAGCGGGAGACTCCTACAATGAGCAGTTCTTC.

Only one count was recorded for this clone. The CDR3 loop reads CASKGHPRRDTIYF. The CDR3 nucleotides are TGTGCCAGCAAGGGACACCCACGCCGTGACACCATATATTTT. V is TRBV6-5 and J is TRBJ1-3; a possible D gene is TRBD1 (6 bases). V was clipped by 7 bases and J by 8 bases, with 18 bases between them. The CDR3 is made up of 14 amino acids. Germline loops: CDR1 MNHEY, CDR2 SVGAGI.

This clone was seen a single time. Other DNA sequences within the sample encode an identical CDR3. The CDR3 DNA is TGTGCCAGCAGTTCACAGGGAGCCAGCGAGCAGTACTTC. Protein product: CASSSQGASEQYF. The V call is TRBV12-3 or TRBV12-4, the J call TRBJ2-7, with D tentatively TRBD1 (6 bases). Trimming removed 4 bases from V and 6 bases from J, with 13 bases in between. This CDR3 spans 13 amino acids.

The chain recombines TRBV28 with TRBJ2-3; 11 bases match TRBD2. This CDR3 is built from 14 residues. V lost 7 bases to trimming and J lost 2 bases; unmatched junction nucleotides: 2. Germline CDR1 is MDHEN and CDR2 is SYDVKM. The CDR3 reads CASKLAGVTDTQYF. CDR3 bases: TGTGCCAGCAAACTAGCGGGAGTCACAGATACGCAGTATTTT.

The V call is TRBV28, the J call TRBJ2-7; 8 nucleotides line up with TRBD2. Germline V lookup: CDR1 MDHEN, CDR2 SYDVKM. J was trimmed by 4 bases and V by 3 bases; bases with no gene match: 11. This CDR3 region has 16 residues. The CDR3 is CASSFGGAGVVYEQYF. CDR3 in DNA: TGTGCCAGCAGTTTCGGGGGGGCAGGGGTAGTTTACGAGCAGTACTTC.